The 9 T cell receptor beta chains below were found in one sample sequenced in a study of blood T cell repertoires in COVID-19. Using immunoSEQ multiplex PCR, the repertoire was profiled, and TCRdb retains in-frame clones only, with some absent. The repertoire consists of about 160,000 clones, with about nine tenths occurring once and the leading ten covering about 5.3%. The sequencing input was peripheral blood. The receptors were gathered from a man between 25 and 39 years old with COVID-19, enrolled during active disease.

This rearrangement joins TRBV6-5 to TRBJ2-2; TRBD1 matches 9 bases. V shed 2 bases, J shed 5 bases, and the junction held 6 bases outside the gene matches. The CDR3 extends over 16 amino acids. The germline gives CDR1 MNHEY, CDR2 SVGAGI. CDR3 DNA: TGTGCCAGCAGTTACCTACAGGGGGCGGGTACCGGGGAGCTGTTTTTT. It codes for CASSYLQGAGTGELFF.

CDR3 bases: TGTGCCAGCAGCAGGGGACTAGCGGGGGCTGTCTCCTACGAGCAGTACTTC. Translating it yields CASSRGLAGAVSYEQYF. The V call is TRBV7-8, the J call TRBJ2-7; 14 nucleotides line up with TRBD2. The germline V gene encodes CDR1 SGHVS and CDR2 FQNEAQ. V gave up 5 bases and J gave up 0 bases; unmatched junction bases: 6. This CDR3 has 17 residues.

This clone was counted only a few times. The V gene is TRBV28, the J gene TRBJ2-5; maybe TRBD2 (6 bases). Trimming removed 7 bases at V and 6 bases at J, with 15 bases between. Germline assignment: CDR1 MDHEN and CDR2 SYDVKM. The CDR3 covers 13 residues. The CDR3 here is CASTSPGVKTQYF. CDR3 nucleotide sequence: TGTGCCAGCACCTCACCGGGGGTAAAGACCCAGTACTTC.

V usage is TRBV6-5 and J usage is TRBJ1-1; unclear D gene. Germline CDR1 reads MNHEY; CDR2 reads SVGAGI. CDR3 length: 16 residues. Trimming left V 0 bases short and J 1 base short, with 12 bases between. As DNA, the CDR3 is TGTGCCAGCAGTTACTCTCGCCGGTTTGGGAACACTGAAGCTTTCTTT. This translates into CASSYSRRFGNTEAFF.

The chain combines TRBV5-5 with TRBJ1-5; the D is unclear. Trimming shortened V by 1 base and J by 4 bases, and 3 bases separated the two germline ends. CDR1 and CDR2 from the germline V gene are SGHKS and YYEKEE (reference sequence). The CDR3 spans 12 residues. This CDR3 reads CASSLPNQPQHF. CDR3 nucleotides: TGTGCCAGCAGCTTGCCGAATCAGCCCCAGCATTTT.

The V and J genes are TRBV7-9 and TRBJ1-2; D is undetermined. The V gene lost 0 bases and the J gene lost 5 bases, with 13 bases spanning the gap. Germline V gene lookup returns CDR1 SEHNR and CDR2 FQNEAQ (reference sequence). The CDR3 runs 15 residues. CDR3 nucleotide sequence: TGTGCCAGCAGCTTAGCGTCTCAGCGATCATATGGCTACACCTTC. Encoded protein: CASSLASQRSYGYTF.

This chain uses TRBV5-4 with TRBJ2-5; TRBD2 is a possible D gene (5 bases). This CDR3 is built from 14 residues. Germline-derived CDR1 and CDR2 are SGHNT and YYREEE (reference sequence). The V end lost 4 bases, the J end lost 5 bases, and 15 bases lay between the germline ends. The CDR3 region has the DNA TGTGCCAGCAGCCCGTACCTAGCCGGGGAGACCCAGTACTTC. As protein: CASSPYLAGETQYF.

The chain combines TRBV6-2 or TRBV6-3 with TRBJ2-3; 12 nucleotides agree with TRBD2. Germline values: CDR1 MNHEY, CDR2 SVGEGT. The CDR3 is 15 amino acids. Trimming at V came to 4 bases and at J to 4 bases, leaving 3 bases not matched to a gene. The CDR3 DNA is TGTGCCAGCAGTTGGACTAGCGGGGTTGCAGATACGCAGTATTTT. This translates into CASSWTSGVADTQYF.

The rearrangement links TRBV6-5 to TRBJ2-7; D is perhaps TRBD1 (6 bases). Germline lookup yields CDR1 MNHEY and CDR2 SVGAGI. The V end was cut by 9 bases, the J end by 2 bases, with 14 bases between. This CDR3 region has 13 residues. CDR3 nucleotide sequence: TGTGCCAGTCGGACAGCGGCAACCTACGAGCAGTACTTC. Translation gives CASRTAATYEQYF.